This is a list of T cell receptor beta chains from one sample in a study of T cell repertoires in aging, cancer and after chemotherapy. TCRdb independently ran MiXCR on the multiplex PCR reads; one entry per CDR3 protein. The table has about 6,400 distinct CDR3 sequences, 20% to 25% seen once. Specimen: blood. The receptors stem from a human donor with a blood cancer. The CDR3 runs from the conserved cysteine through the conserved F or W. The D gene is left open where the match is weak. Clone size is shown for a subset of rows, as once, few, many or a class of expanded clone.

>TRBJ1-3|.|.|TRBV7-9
CASSFKENGNTIYF
TGTGCCAGCAGCTTCAAGGAAAATGGAAACACCATATATTTT
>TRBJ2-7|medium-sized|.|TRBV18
CASSPSGRDYEQYF
TGTGCCAGCTCACCAAGCGGCAGAGACTACGAGCAGTACTTC
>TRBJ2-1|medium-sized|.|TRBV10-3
CAISETGYNEQFF
TGTGCCATCAGTGAAACAGGTTACAATGAGCAGTTCTTC
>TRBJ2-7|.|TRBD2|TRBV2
CASNPSGYEQYF
TGTGCCAGCAACCCTAGCGGCTACGAGCAGTACTTC
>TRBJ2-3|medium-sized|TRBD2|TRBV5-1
CASSPPKLAGGADTQYF
TGCGCCAGCAGCCCGCCTAAACTAGCGGGGGGGGCAGATACGCAGTATTTT
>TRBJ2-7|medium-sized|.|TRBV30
CAWSGGDEQYF
TGTGCCTGGAGTGGCGGGGACGAGCAGTACTTC
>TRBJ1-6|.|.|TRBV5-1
CASSSRVRGDNSPLHF
TGCGCCAGCAGCTCCCGAGTCCGGGGCGATAATTCACCCCTCCACTTT
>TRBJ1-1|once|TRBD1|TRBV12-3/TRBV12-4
CASSSSRQHTGESPEAFF
TGTGCCAGCAGTTCATCACGACAGCATACAGGGGAGAGCCCTGAAGCTTTCTTT
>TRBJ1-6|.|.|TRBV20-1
CSARPPGRNSPLHF
TGCAGTGCGCGACCGCCAGGGAGGAATTCACCCCTCCACTTT
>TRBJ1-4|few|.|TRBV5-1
CASSLGPGNEKLFF
TGCGCCAGCAGCTTGGGGCCGGGTAATGAAAAACTGTTTTTT
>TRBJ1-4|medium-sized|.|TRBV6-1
CASTPGPEGEKLFF
TGTGCCAGCACCCCGGGGCCAGAAGGGGAAAAACTGTTTTTT
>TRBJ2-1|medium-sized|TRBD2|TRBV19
CASSVGEGYEQFF
TGTGCCAGTAGTGTGGGGGAGGGCTATGAGCAGTTCTTC
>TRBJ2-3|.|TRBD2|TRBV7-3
CASSPTGGGGDTQYF
TGTGCCAGCAGCCCCACGGGCGGGGGGGGGGATACGCAGTATTTT
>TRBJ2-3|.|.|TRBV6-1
CASSTAARASTDTQYF
TGTGCCAGCAGTACGGCGGCGCGAGCGAGCACAGATACGCAGTATTTT
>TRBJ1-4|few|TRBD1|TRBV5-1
CASRKGTDVNEKLFF
TGCGCCAGCAGAAAAGGGACAGACGTTAATGAAAAACTGTTTTTT
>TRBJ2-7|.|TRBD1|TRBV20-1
CSADRAPGQYF
TGCAGTGCTGACAGGGCCCCGGGACAGTACTTC
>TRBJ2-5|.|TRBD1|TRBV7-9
CASSIRQGSRETQYF
TGTGCCAGCAGCATACGACAGGGATCCCGTGAGACCCAGTACTTC
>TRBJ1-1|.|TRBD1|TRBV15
CATSRWTGGQTEAFF
TGTGCCACCAGCAGATGGACAGGGGGCCAAACTGAAGCTTTCTTT
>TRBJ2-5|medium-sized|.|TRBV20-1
CSAATSGGETQYF
TGCAGTGCGGCGACTAGTGGTGGCGAGACCCAGTACTTC
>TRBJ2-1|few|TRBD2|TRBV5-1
CASSTGLADYNEQFF
TGCGCCAGCAGCACCGGACTAGCGGACTACAATGAGCAGTTCTTC
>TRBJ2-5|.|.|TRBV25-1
CASSDPYAQETQYF
TGTGCCAGCAGTGACCCCTACGCCCAAGAGACCCAGTACTTC
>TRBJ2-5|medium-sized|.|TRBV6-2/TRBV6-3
CASRGQNQETQYF
TGTGCCAGCAGAGGACAGAACCAAGAGACCCAGTACTTC
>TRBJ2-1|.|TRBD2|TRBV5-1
CASSIGLAGILSYNEQFF
TGCGCCAGCAGCATCGGACTAGCGGGGATCCTCTCCTACAATGAGCAGTTCTTC